Described below is a single T cell receptor (beta chain) sequence and its context. No antigen is known for it. No base qualities exist here, and no much larger clone lies one base off it. The CDR3 holds 15 amino acids from the cysteine to the phenylalanine. Of the read, only the CDR3 DNA is kept; its 45 bases are in frame from base 1. V lost 6 bases and J lost 4 bases, and the count of bases not matched to a germline gene is 7. Based on the germline V gene, the CDR1 and CDR2 sequences are KGHSH and LQKENI. The data originate from a study of technical replicates of blood from several donors (dated by TCRdb to 2016 to 2017). Libraries were made using the immunoSEQ multiplex PCR assay. What TCRdb holds here is the immuneACCESS table cut down to in-frame rearrangements. Part of the clones is not present; checked against another copy, under half of the missing clones reflect an unresolved V gene, and the others are unexplained. The sample table lists more than 90,000 clones, almost 97% of them with a count of one. The ten top clones hold approximately 0.35% of the sample.

Sequencing used T cells isolated from PBMCs. In this chain, TRBV18 is recombined with TRBJ2-7, with 12 bases matching TRBD2. The sequence derives from a human donor in good health. The sequenced DNA: TGTGCCAGCTCCCCCCGGACTAGCGGGATGTACGAGCAGTACTTC. The resulting protein is CASSPRTSGMYEQYF.